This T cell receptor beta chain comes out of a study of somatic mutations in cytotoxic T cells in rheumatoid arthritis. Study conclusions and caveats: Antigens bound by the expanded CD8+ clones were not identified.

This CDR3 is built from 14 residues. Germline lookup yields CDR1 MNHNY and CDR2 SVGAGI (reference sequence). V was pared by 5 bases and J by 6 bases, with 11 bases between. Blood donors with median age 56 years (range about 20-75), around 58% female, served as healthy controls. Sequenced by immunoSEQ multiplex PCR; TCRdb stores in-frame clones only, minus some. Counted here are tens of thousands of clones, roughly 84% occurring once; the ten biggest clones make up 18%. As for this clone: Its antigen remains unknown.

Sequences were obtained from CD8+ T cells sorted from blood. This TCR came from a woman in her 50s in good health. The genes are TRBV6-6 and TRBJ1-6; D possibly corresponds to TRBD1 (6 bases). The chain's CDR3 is CASSPDSPNSPLHF. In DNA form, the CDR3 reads TGTGCCAGCAGTCCGGACAGTCCTAATTCACCCCTCCACTTT.